The 32 T cell receptor beta chains below come from one sample, sequenced in a study of shared clonotypes between healthy human individuals. Some clones are missing from TCRdb's copy, which holds only in-frame ones; the method was immunoSEQ multiplex PCR. In the table there are roughly 680,000 clones, roughly 72% of which are singletons. Sequencing used memory CD4+ T cells sorted from blood. Specified subset: CD45RA-negative fraction. The receptors originated from a woman between 25 and 40 years old in good health.

The chain couples TRBV27 to TRBJ2-1; 14 bases align to TRBD2. Germline lookup yields CDR1 MNHEY and CDR2 SMNVEV (reference sequence). With V trimmed by 6 bases and J by 6 bases, 4 bases remained unmatched. CDR3 length: 15 amino acids. The CDR3 nucleotides read TGTGCCAGCAGGACTAGCGGGAGGGTCCCCAATGAGCAGTTCTTC. Residues: CASRTSGRVPNEQFF.

The chain joins TRBV28 to TRBJ2-2, with unresolved D. Germline assignment: CDR1 MDHEN and CDR2 SYDVKM. Trimming left V 6 bases short and J 3 bases short, with 8 bases between. The CDR3 covers 13 residues. For the CDR3, the DNA is TGTGCCAGCAGGTTCAGGTACACCGGGGAGCTGTTTTTT. This codes for CASRFRYTGELFF.

V usage is TRBV2 and J usage is TRBJ1-4; no clear D gene. Germline V CDR1 and CDR2: SNHLY, FYNNEI. Trimming took 3 bases from V and 6 from J, leaving 11 bases between them. The CDR3 length is 14 residues. The CDR3 sequence is CASSERRAYEKLFF. DNA for the CDR3: TGTGCCAGCAGTGAGAGGAGAGCGTATGAAAAACTGTTTTTT.

The chain links TRBV5-4 to TRBJ2-5, with a possible D match to TRBD1 (5 bases). Per the germline V gene, CDR1 is SGHNT and CDR2 is YYREEE (reference sequence). Trimming cost V 3 bases and J 5 bases, with 20 bases left between them. CDR3 length equals 16 residues. The CDR3 is CASSSGGGAGWETQYF. In nucleotides, the CDR3 is TGTGCCAGCAGCTCAGGTGGTGGGGCCGGCTGGGAGACCCAGTACTTC. Combining the CDR3 with reference TRBV5-4 and TRBJ2-5 gives the whole variable domain ETGVTQSPTHLIKTRGQQVTLRCSSQSGHNTVSWYQQALGQGPQFIFQYYREEENGRGNFPPRFSGLQFPNYSSELNVNALELDDSALYLCASSSGGGAGWETQYFGPGTRLLVL.

The chain recombines TRBV30 with TRBJ2-1; unclear D gene. Germline V gene lookup returns CDR1 GTSNPN and CDR2 SVGIG (reference sequence). CDR3 size: 11 residues. Trimming removed 8 bases from V and 2 bases from J, with 7 bases in between. The CDR3 reads CARTAYNEQFF. CDR3 nucleotide sequence: TGTGCCCGAACAGCCTACAATGAGCAGTTCTTC. The full variable domain, rest sourced from reference TRBV30 and TRBJ2-1, is SQTIHQWPATLVQPVGSPLSLECTVEGTSNPNLYWYRQAAGRGLQLLFYSVGIGQISSEVPQNLSASRPQDRQFILSSKKLLLSDSGFYLCARTAYNEQFFGPGTRLTVL.

A remark on this clone: The sample contains more than one DNA sequence encoding this CDR3. The chain is built from TRBV27 and TRBJ1-4; D possibly corresponds to TRBD1 (5 bases). V was clipped by 6 bases and J by 2 bases, with 13 bases between them. Germline CDR1 MNHEY, CDR2 SMNVEV (reference sequence). This CDR3 contains 15 residues. Written as DNA, the CDR3 is TGTGCCAGCAGCTCGGGAGGGGCGACTAATGAAAAACTGTTTTTT. Protein: CASSSGGATNEKLFF.

The CDR3 DNA reads TGTGCCAGCTCACCAGGGCCTTTCTTTCCGGAAGGCTACACCTTC. It translates to CASSPGPFFPEGYTF. This chain connects TRBV18 to TRBJ1-2; D not resolved. V gave up 2 bases and J gave up 8 bases, with 18 bases separating them. The CDR3 sequence is 15 residues long. CDR1 is KGHSH and CDR2 is LQKENI in the germline V gene.

The gene calls are TRBV6-5 and TRBJ2-7; D perhaps matches TRBD1 (6 bases). Germline assignment: CDR1 MNHEY and CDR2 SVGAGI. V was clipped by 10 bases and J by 3 bases, with 13 bases between them. This CDR3 region has 12 residues. CDR3: CAIRKGDYEQYF. Here the CDR3 DNA reads TGTGCCATCAGAAAGGGGGACTACGAGCAGTACTTC.

V gene TRBV25-1 combines with J gene TRBJ1-1; 7 bases agree with TRBD1. Germline assignment: CDR1 MGHDK and CDR2 SYGVNS. V shed 4 bases, J shed 0 bases, and the junction held 14 bases outside the gene matches. The CDR3 extends over 18 amino acids. In DNA, the CDR3 is TGTGCCAGCAGTGGGCATTGGGACAGAGATTTGGTGAACACTGAAGCTTTCTTT. Protein: CASSGHWDRDLVNTEAFF.

The V gene is TRBV14, the J gene TRBJ2-3; no firm D call. CDR3 length equals 12 residues. Germline assignment: CDR1 SGHDN and CDR2 FVKESK. Trimming took off 4 bases at V and 8 bases at J, with 10 bases between the two ends. CDR3 sequence (DNA): TGTGCCAGCAGCCGAACTTCGGGTACGCAGTATTTT. Translation gives CASSRTSGTQYF.

This clone was counted only a few times. V is TRBV7-8 and J is TRBJ1-5; maybe TRBD1 (5 bases). The CDR3 runs to 15 residues. Germline loops: CDR1 SGHVS, CDR2 FQNEAQ. With 2 bases removed from V and 4 bases from J, the gap between germline ends came to 12 bases. Here the CDR3 DNA reads TGTGCCAGCAGCTTAAGATGGGACTGGAATCAGCCCCAGCATTTT. It codes for CASSLRWDWNQPQHF.

The chain carries TRBV27 and TRBJ2-5; D possibly corresponds to TRBD2 (5 bases). V lost 4 bases, J lost 6 bases, and 15 bases lay in between. The CDR3 sequence is 14 residues long. Looked up from germline, CDR1 is MNHEY and CDR2 is SMNVEV (reference sequence). Here the CDR3 reads CASSSTGGGKTQYF. Written as DNA, the CDR3 is TGTGCCAGCAGTTCGACTGGAGGTGGGAAGACCCAGTACTTC.

This clone showed up just a few times. V usage is TRBV11-2 and J usage is TRBJ2-5, with D perhaps TRBD1 or TRBD2 (5 bases each). Trimming removed 0 bases from V and 5 bases from J, with 13 bases in between. Looked up from germline, CDR1 is SGHAT and CDR2 is FQNNGV. This CDR3 has 15 residues. CDR3 sequence (DNA): TGTGCCAGCAGCTTAGAGTTCCGCAGGGAGGAGACCCAGTACTTC. This encodes CASSLEFRREETQYF.

The chain employs TRBV4-2 and TRBJ1-1; D unresolved. This CDR3 comprises 13 residues. Germline V CDR1 and CDR2: LGHNA, YNFKEQ. V lost 6 bases, J lost 4 bases, and 12 bases lay in between. CDR3 loop: CASSHNVPTEAFF. The CDR3 nucleotides read TGTGCCAGCAGTCATAACGTTCCCACTGAAGCTTTCTTT.

The chain joins TRBV19 to TRBJ2-4; a possible D gene is TRBD2 (6 bases). Between the trimmed V and J ends, which lost 1 base and 5 bases, there was a span of 15 bases. The CDR3 totals 16 residues. Germline values: CDR1 LNHDA, CDR2 SQIVND (reference sequence). The CDR3: CASSIVAEGPQNIQYF. CDR3 sequence (DNA): TGTGCCAGTAGTATAGTAGCGGAGGGACCTCAAAACATTCAGTACTTC.

This sequence joins TRBV19 and TRBJ1-1; D not resolved. There are 16 residues in the CDR3. Germline-derived CDR1 and CDR2 are LNHDA and SQIVND (reference sequence). Trimming took off 6 bases at V and 1 base at J, with 18 bases between the two ends. The CDR3 protein is CASSVTIGRPNTEAFF. DNA for the CDR3: TGTGCCAGTAGCGTGACCATAGGACGGCCGAACACTGAAGCTTTCTTT.

The rearrangement uses TRBV5-4 and TRBJ1-4; a possible D gene is TRBD1 (5 bases). The CDR3 consists of 14 residues. The V end lost 4 bases, the J end lost 0 bases, and 7 bases lay between the germline ends. CDR1 is SGHNT, CDR2 YYREEE, per germline (reference sequence). In DNA form, the CDR3 reads TGTGCCAGCAGCGAGGGGTCAACTAATGAAAAACTGTTTTTT. Amino acids: CASSEGSTNEKLFF.

The chain is built from TRBV25-1 and TRBJ2-7, with a weak D call TRBD2 (5 bases). The germline V gene encodes CDR1 MGHDK and CDR2 SYGVNS. The CDR3 totals 14 residues. Trimming removed 6 bases at V and 0 bases at J, with 12 bases between. CDR3 in DNA: TGTGCCAGCAGCTGGGCGGGCAGCTCCTACGAGCAGTACTTC. Translation gives CASSWAGSSYEQYF.

The chain uses TRBV7-9 and TRBJ2-5, with D perhaps matching TRBD1 (6 bases). Per germline, CDR1 SEHNR and CDR2 FQNEAQ (reference sequence). The length of the CDR3 is 14 residues. Trimming pared 3 bases from V and 4 bases from J, leaving 12 bases between. Here the CDR3 reads CASSLAQGRETQYF. CDR3 sequence (DNA): TGTGCCAGCAGCTTGGCGCAGGGGCGAGAGACCCAGTACTTC.

V and J are TRBV11-2 and TRBJ2-7, with 11 bases lining up with TRBD1. Losses at the gene ends were 2 bases for V and 4 bases for J; bases not matched to a gene: 4. Germline V gene data show CDR1 as SGHAT and CDR2 as FQNNGV. This CDR3 has 15 amino acids. CDR3 amino acids: CASSLLGTGGYEQYF. CDR3 DNA sequence: TGTGCCAGCAGCTTACTCGGGACAGGGGGTTACGAGCAGTACTTC.

The DNA for the CDR3 is TGCGCCAGCAGCTTCGGGACTAGCGGTGGGACCCAGTACTTC. This encodes CASSFGTSGGTQYF. The chain joins TRBV5-1 to TRBJ2-5; 11 bases align to TRBD2. The CDR3 loop spans 14 amino acids. Germline CDR1 is SGHRS and CDR2 is YFSETQ. J gave up 7 bases and V 2 bases, and 4 bases lay outside the gene matches. The entire variable domain, with the rest obtained from reference TRBV5-1 and TRBJ2-5, is as follows: KAGVTQTPRYLIKTRGQQVTLSCSPISGHRSVSWYQQTPGQGLQFLFEYFSETQRNKGNFPGRFSGRQFSNSRSEMNVSTLELGDSALYLCASSFGTSGGTQYFGPGTRLLVL.

V usage is TRBV7-2 and J usage is TRBJ2-3, with a weak D call TRBD2 (5 bases). Germline V gives CDR1 SGHTA, CDR2 FQGNSA. V shed 2 bases and J shed 0 bases, with 15 bases lying between them. CDR3 length: 17 residues. CDR3 nucleotides: TGTGCCAGCAGCTTATTTTTTATGGGAGAAAGCACAGATACGCAGTATTTT. This encodes CASSLFFMGESTDTQYF.

There are a few counts of this clone. The chain combines TRBV7-9 with TRBJ1-2; no definite D call. Deletions cut 0 bases from V and 4 bases from J, with 9 bases between. The germline V gene encodes CDR1 SEHNR and CDR2 FQNEAQ (reference sequence). The CDR3 has 14 amino acids. CDR3 residues: CASSLAPSGYGYTF. The CDR3 coding sequence is TGTGCCAGCAGCTTAGCGCCAAGCGGCTATGGCTACACCTTC.

This clone has just a few counts. The chain joins TRBV10-3 to TRBJ1-5; the D is unclear. Germline V gives CDR1 ENHRY, CDR2 SYGVKD. The CDR3 is 12 residues long. V dropped 3 bases and J dropped 6 bases, with 6 bases sitting between them. The CDR3 protein is CAISEAPQPQHF. DNA for the CDR3: TGTGCCATCAGTGAAGCCCCTCAGCCCCAGCATTTT.

In regard to this clone: A read error is possible here, since a much larger clone lies one base away. This chain uses TRBV7-2 with TRBJ1-2; 8 bases agree with TRBD1. Unmatched junction bases numbered 1, after V lost 1 base and J lost 0 bases. CDR1 and CDR2 (germline): SGHTA, FQGNSA. This CDR3 contains 15 residues. As DNA, the CDR3 is TGTGCCAGCAGCTTAGTGACAGGGGCTAACTATGGCTACACCTTC. Translating it yields CASSLVTGANYGYTF.

This clone appeared a single time. The rearrangement joins TRBV5-1 to TRBJ1-2; TRBD1 matches 7 bases. The CDR3 contains 14 residues. V trimming: 5 bases; J trimming: 2 bases; junction bases outside the gene matches: 6. CDR1 and CDR2 from the germline V gene are SGHRS and YFSETQ. The CDR3 DNA follows: TGCGCCAGCAGTTTCACAGGGGACAACTATGGCTACACCTTC. Amino acid sequence: CASSFTGDNYGYTF.

The V call is TRBV28, the J call TRBJ2-3; D ambiguous. The CDR3 extends over 15 amino acids. Trimming cost V 6 bases and J 2 bases, with 15 bases left between them. Germline V gene lookup returns CDR1 MDHEN and CDR2 SYDVKM. The CDR3 nucleotides are TGTGCCAGCAGCCCCTTCCATGACCCCACAGATACGCAGTATTTT. Translated: CASSPFHDPTDTQYF.

This clone was detected many times. The chain couples TRBV27 to TRBJ1-4, with TRBD1 identical over 11 bases. The CDR3 extends over 13 amino acids. V trimming: 8 bases; J trimming: 6 bases; junction bases outside the gene matches: 2. Germline V gene lookup returns CDR1 MNHEY and CDR2 SMNVEV (reference sequence). As DNA, the CDR3 is TGTGCCAGCGGACAGGGGGCTTATGAAAAACTGTTTTTT. Protein sequence: CASGQGAYEKLFF.

V gene TRBV28 combines with J gene TRBJ1-2; TRBD1 is a possible D gene (6 bases). From germline, CDR1 is MDHEN and CDR2 SYDVKM. Trimming stripped 1 base from V and 4 bases from J, with 16 bases between. The CDR3 spans 16 residues. The CDR3 DNA follows: TGTGCCAGCAGTTTATACCGACAGGTCCCATTCTATGGCTACACCTTC. Translating it yields CASSLYRQVPFYGYTF.

The rearrangement joins TRBV19 to TRBJ1-2; D is ambiguous. CDR1 and CDR2 from the germline V gene are LNHDA and SQIVND (reference sequence). The CDR3 has 15 amino acids. Trimming removed 7 bases from V and 4 bases from J, with 19 bases in between. The CDR3 spells CASTPLSASFYGYTF. The CDR3 nucleotides are TGTGCCAGTACCCCATTGTCTGCAAGTTTCTATGGCTACACCTTC. The variable domain in full, completed from reference TRBV19 and TRBJ1-2, reads DGGITQSPKYLFRKEGQNVTLSCEQNLNHDAMYWYRQDPGQGLRLIYYSQIVNDFQKGDIAEGYSVSREKKESFPLTVTSAQKNPTAFYLCASTPLSASFYGYTFGSGTRLTVV.

This clone was counted at least ten times. The chain uses TRBV19 and TRBJ2-3, with a possible D match to TRBD1 (6 bases). Between the trimmed V and J ends, which lost 7 bases and 5 bases, there was a span of 19 bases. The germline V gene encodes CDR1 LNHDA and CDR2 SQIVND (reference sequence). The CDR3 covers 15 residues. CDR3 coding DNA: TGTGCCAGTAACCCACACAGGGACGGGATAGATACGCAGTATTTT. It codes for CASNPHRDGIDTQYF.

V and J are TRBV11-2 and TRBJ1-1; tentative D call: TRBD1 (5 bases). The CDR3 loop spans 15 amino acids. V was cut by 1 base and J by 3 bases, with 12 bases left in between. The germline CDR1 and CDR2 sequences are SGHAT and FQNNGV. CDR3 DNA: TGTGCCAGCAGCTTAGGAACAGGAGGGGACACTGAAGCTTTCTTT. Its protein is CASSLGTGGDTEAFF.